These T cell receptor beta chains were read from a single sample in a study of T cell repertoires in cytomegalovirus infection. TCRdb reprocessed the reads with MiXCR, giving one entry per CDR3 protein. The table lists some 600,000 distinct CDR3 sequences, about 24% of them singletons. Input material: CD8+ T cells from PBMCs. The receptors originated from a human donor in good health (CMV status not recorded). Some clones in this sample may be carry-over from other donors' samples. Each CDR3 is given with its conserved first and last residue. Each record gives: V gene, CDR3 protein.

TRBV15 CATSRDRGVDTEAFF
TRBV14 CASSQDTGIRNGYTF
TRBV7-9 CASRSSGTGERETQYF
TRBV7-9 CASSWDRETDQPQHF
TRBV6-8 CASTPGQGSTGELFF
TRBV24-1 CATSDSISNTGELFF
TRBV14 CASSPRGGPHTQYF
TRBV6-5 CASSYRAINQPQHF
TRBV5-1 CASSLVVAGGPSADTQYF
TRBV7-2 CTSSLEAANYGYTF
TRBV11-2 CASSLAPGGGPDGYTF
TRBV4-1 CASSRRQGENIQYF
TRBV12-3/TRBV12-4 CASSVAGTGDTDTQYF
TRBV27 CASSLSRLLADTQYF
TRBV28 CASTLAGHTDTQYF